This T cell receptor (beta chain) was recovered during a study of cytomegalovirus exposure and HLA in healthy donors (dated by TCRdb to 2016 to 2017). Turning to the overall study: An earlier analysis of 587 of the donors reported about 260 Gb of sequence data and around 100 million unique TCR beta sequences obtained from 150 million to 200 million T cells. An early release covering roughly 580 HLA-typed donors comprised about 300 gigabases of sequencing data and roughly 86 million unique TCR sequences. Along with the roughly 670-subject first cohort, a separate validation cohort of over a hundred different subjects was used. The study used immunosequencing to profile the T cell repertoires of 600 to 850 subjects and linked those repertoires to cytomegalovirus serostatus. To predict cytomegalovirus infection status, the study brought together high-throughput TCR immunosequencing, statistical association of individual TCRs with disease status, and machine learning. The genetic ancestry cluster associated with self-reported Caucasian donors included about 84% of the roughly 400 genotyped donors. Genome-wide SNP genotypes for about three fifths of the roughly 670 donors were used in a later genetic analysis, which treated that subset as a discovery cohort. The study aimed to test whether signatures of past pathogen exposure could be identified by cataloging public T cell receptors. An earlier analysis of more than 450 of the donors used high-throughput TCR beta sequencing to judge whether each TCR beta V gene segment behaved as functional or pseudogenic. All discovery cohort repertoires had been generated using a single sequencing platform. A later analysis re-examined previously published TCR beta repertoires from about 700 donors and added high-resolution HLA genotyping to investigate patterns of TCR occurrence. On average, 235,054 unique TCR beta nucleotide sequences were sequenced per donor among several hundred genotyped donors of the cohort, with approximately 18% of those sequences being non-productive. Rather than drawing on any new phenotypic data, the later analysis identified candidate immune exposures from TCR beta sequences and the way those sequences occurred across donors. Donor age, sex, ethnicity and CMV serostatus were compiled alongside the repertoire data. Because of strong linkage in the cohort, roughly five DR-DQ haplotypes were treated as single units for association and clustering. HLA typing included class I and class II loci at four-digit resolution. Typing coverage varied by locus: roughly 620-640 donors for A, B, C, DRB1 and DQB1; roughly 510 for DQA1; over 600 for DPA1; fewer than 480 for DPB1. Summary of the overall study and its limitations: The study listed 164 TCR beta chains as associated with cytomegalovirus. Because counts were too low, some 17 rarely observed V segments, including chromosome 9 orphons, were excluded from the earlier analysis of around 590 of the donors. Immune exposure information for the cohort was limited to CMV serostatus. The classifier was reported to diagnose cytomegalovirus status with high specificity and sensitivity in both the original and validation cohorts. Compared with equally common non-associated chains, HLA-associated TCR beta chains in a later analysis were more clonally expanded and had lower generation probabilities. In a later genetic analysis, fewer N-insertions in productive TCRs were reported among donors in an Asian-associated ancestry cluster than the roughly 700-donor mean. A few of the identified cytomegalovirus-associated TCR beta chains were confirmed in vitro to be specific for cytomegalovirus antigens. In an earlier analysis of around 600 of the donors, most TCR beta V segments were observed in productive rearrangements about 90% or about 30% of the time, broadly matching IMGT annotations. According to the authors, the approach could potentially be generalized to other disease states and immunological phenotypes. A further reported finding was that TCR beta sequences accurately predicted the HLA-A and HLA-B alleles for most subjects in the first cohort. Presence/absence analyses assumed roughly uniform sequencing depth across donors, an assumption that may not hold. In a later genetic analysis, a missense DCLRE1C variant was associated with V-gene and J-gene trimming of TCR beta chains, and the association was replicated in an independent cohort. HLA typing was unavailable for some donors at each locus, so association tests used only the typed subset. A later analysis found that TCR association rates varied across HLA loci, with DRB1 alleles showing the most associated TCRs and HLA-C alleles the fewest. Because the 87-base-pair reads could not distinguish some IMGT-functional V segments, including TRBV6-2 and TRBV6-3, those segments were excluded. A group of highly shared sequence variants was considered likely to be a technical artifact of the sequencing pipeline. While some public TCRs were present in many individuals, most TCR sequences turned up only very rarely across donors. A later analysis associated about 17,000 TCR beta sequences with specific HLA alleles at a false discovery rate of 0.05. Linkage disequilibrium might explain the correlated functional status among segregating V segments, but an unknown experimental factor could not be ruled out. In this cohort, only TCR beta chains were sequenced, and detectable features were limited by the absence of alpha or paired-chain data. In a later analysis, most CMV-associated TCR beta chains were found to appear HLA-restricted, with HLA associations seemingly driven largely by CMV exposure. According to a later analysis, parvovirus B19, influenza, CMV and Epstein-Barr virus appeared linked to several top co-occurrence clusters. When HLA alleles, especially DR and DQ, strongly co-occurred, attributing TCR associations to individual alleles was difficult.

Cut back by 5 bases and 9 bases, the V and J ends lie 11 bases apart. Including the terminal cysteine and phenylalanine, the CDR3 comprises 12 residues. Of the read, only the CDR3 DNA is kept; its 36 bases are in frame from base 1. As encoded in the germline V gene (reference sequence), CDR1 is MNHEY while CDR2 is SMNVEV. The cohort comprised 666 healthy bone marrow donors. At the time of sampling, all cohort members were nominally healthy, though unrecorded immune exposures were likely present. The donor tested CMV seropositive, placing the donor among the roughly 300 seropositive members of the cohort. A peripheral blood sample was provided by each donor, and peripheral blood mononuclear cells were used for TCR beta sequencing. The Qiagen DNeasy Blood Extraction Kit was used to extract genomic DNA from the blood cell samples. Details on this clone: This clone's antigen is unknown.

Library creation used the immunoSEQ multiplex PCR assay. A mixture of 60 forward primers for TCR Vbeta segments and 13 reverse primers for TCR Jbeta segments was used in the multiplex PCR. The CDR3 region of rearranged TCR beta genes was amplified from genomic DNA with a multiplex PCR assay. On the Illumina HiSeq System, the amplified TCR beta libraries were sequenced as 87-base-pair reads. In the authors' own workflow: A later analysis counted some 74 million unique TCR beta chains across the 550 to 800 repertoires, and some 11 million of these chains were shared by at least two donors. Raw reads were error-corrected and collapsed into unique sequences by a nearest-neighbor algorithm in which closely related sequences were merged to remove PCR and sequencing errors. V, D and J gene segments were assigned by aligning CDR3 sequences to IMGT reference sequences. For a sequence to be retained, a match of at least six nucleotides was required to both a V gene segment and a J gene segment. A rearrangement was called productive if the CDR3 had no stop codons and remained in frame with V and J, and every other rearrangement was called non-productive. Following IMGT convention, CDR3 was defined as the stretch from the second conserved V-encoded cysteine to the conserved J-encoded phenylalanine. In an earlier analysis of around 570 of the donors, sequences lacking an unambiguous match to a single V gene segment were excluded. An earlier analysis of several hundred of the donors called V segments functional above 56.7% productive rearrangements and segregating when the between-donor standard deviation exceeded 5%. A statistical classification framework was built to diagnose cytomegalovirus status from the catalog of TCR beta chain sequences. A later analysis assigned V and J genes by comparing TCR nucleotide sequences with IMGT/GENE-DB human TR gene sequences. In a later analysis, CDR3 sequences and most-parsimonious VDJ recombination scenarios were assigned using the TCRdist pipeline. A later analysis defined each TCR beta chain by its CDR3 amino acid sequence plus V-gene family, and excluded reads lacking a unique V-gene family. To address suspected cross-contamination and a sequencing artifact, a later analysis removed approximately 600 highly shared, low-generation-probability nucleotide sequences. In a later analysis, a clonal expansion index for each public chain was calculated from normalized within-repertoire ranks of inferred template counts. In a later analysis, generation probabilities were computed with a VDJ recombination model fitted to out-of-frame rearrangements, and the resulting probabilities were checked against IGoR. In a later analysis, hypergeometric tests were used to score TCR-TCR, TCR-HLA and TCR-CMV co-occurrence, with a repertoire-size bias correction applied to TCR pairs. In a later analysis, false discovery rates were estimated by permuting HLA or CMV assignments 20 times. In a later analysis, co-occurring TCRs were grouped using DBSCAN, and TCRdist sequence similarity was added for clustering within HLA-allele-positive subsets. For co-occurrence clustering, repertoires with fewer than 30,000 or more than 120,000 public chains were excluded, along with a handful of repertoires with anomalous nucleotide sharing. The immuneACCESS repertoire file appears here via TCRdb, limited to in-frame rearrangements. These files lack a portion of the clones; in checked studies, under half of the deficit traces to unresolved V genes, and the cause of the others is not known. The V and J calls and clone size are taken from that table; D and trimming were inferred from the DNA. The sample table holds 100,000 to 150,000 clones. Approximately 1.6% of the sample is taken by the ten largest.

Sequenced input: PBMCs. The receptor was derived from a woman between 40 and 50 years old in good health and CMV-seropositive. The chain is made from TRBV27 and TRBJ2-1; TRBD2 is a weak D gene call, 6 bases matching. The nucleotide sequence is TGTGCCAGCAGTAGAGCGGGCGTTGAGCAGTTCTTC. This is translated as CASSRAGVEQFF.